This TCR beta chain is from a study of human T cells and chemical hapten exposure (dated by TCRdb to about 2021). Background on the whole study: For sensitization, 2% DPC in acetone was applied to a roughly 2 cm by roughly 2 cm area of upper inner arm skin. Patch tests used Finn chambers with 0.01% DPC on the upper back, scored after 6 days by International Contact Dermatitis Research Group standards. Blood samples were taken from patients before sensitization (week 0) and at 2, 6 and about 24 weeks after DPC sensitization. The mostly female patient cohort included alopecia areata with under or over 50% scalp involvement, alopecia totalis and alopecia universalis. Peripheral blood TCR repertoire changes were tracked in vivo in alopecia patients during primary and secondary sensitization to the hapten diphenylcyclopropenone (DPC). Blood for TCR sequencing was provided by twenty-nine alopecia patients at one to four time points (pre-sensitization, 2, 6 and 24 weeks). Throughout the approximately 24-week study period, patients were also given weekly therapeutic DPC doses on the scalp. Libraries were pooled for sequencing, and per-sample TCR yields varied mainly because of small differences in library volumes within the pool.

The library relied on RACE. Sequenced on a NextSeq 500. Library preparation attached unique molecular identifiers to individual cDNA molecules for quantitative, reproducible TCR counting. Both TCR alpha and TCR beta chains were sequenced from each blood RNA sample. For the original study's pipeline: The median number of TCRs per sample was over 85,000, ranging from about 23,224 to 750,000. V, J and CDR3 annotation of the TCR reads was carried out using the Decombinator software suite. Every sample was subsampled to the same number of TCRs (28,000) for the PS versus PT1 abundance plots. Expanded TCRs were defined as absent before sensitization and observed at least eight times at the 2-week time point. In-frame beta chains were kept once TCRdb had trimmed the public reads at Q25 with fastp and called clones with MiXCR. Entries that share a CDR3 protein sequence are merged under the most common genes and DNA. TCRdb's processing, not the authors', yielded these V and J calls. This sample gives about 160,000 distinct CDR3 sequences in total; approximately 30% of them show up just once. In total, the top ten clones hold roughly 2.2% of the sample.

In the case of this clonotype: Its antigen remains undetermined. Per-base qualities were not stored, and no clone one base away is much larger.

What the time point label conveys for this sample: patch test 3, about 24 weeks after DPC sensitization. The sample's treatment or condition label, in plain terms: therapeutic diphenylcyclopropenone sensitization with weekly scalp DPC. Blood at each patch-test visit was drawn before the patch test was applied. Patients were considered eligible if aged 18 to 70, diagnosed with alopecia and deemed suitable for DPC therapy, and patients were excluded if pregnant. Total RNA was isolated from unfractionated whole blood collected in Tempus Blood RNA tubes. Trimming leaves V shorter by 4 bases and J shorter by 5 bases, with the junction holding 9 bases beyond the gene matches. CDR1 SNHLY and CDR2 FYNNEI are derived from the germline V gene. Including cysteine and phenylalanine, the CDR3 has 15 amino acids. CDR3 DNA only is kept here, 45 bases in frame from base 1. Overall study outcomes, separate from this receptor: Patch test score correlated positively with the number of PT1 expanded TCRs, reaching significance at thresholds 8, 16 and 32 but not at 4. Significantly more large CDR3 similarity clusters were formed by expanded TCRs than by pre-sensitization or healthy control sets, consistent with antigen-driven responses. DPC sensitization did not change the number of TCRs with a frequency above 1 in 1000, and there was no evidence of changes in global repertoire structure. Repeated subsampling changed both the strength of the expansion versus patch-test correlation and the threshold at which the correlation became significant. All patients had alopecia, a presumed autoimmune disease, so their immune response might differ from that of healthy individuals.

The chain was built from TRBV2 and TRBJ1-1, with 8 bases in between that match TRBD1. Specimen: whole blood, collected in connection with sensitization to the hapten diphenylcyclopropenone (DPC). The source of this sequence is a woman under 30 with alopecia areata. Some clones in this sample may be carry-over from other donors' samples. The nucleotides read TGTGCCAGCAGTGGGGCTCAGGGGGCGCGGACTGAAGCTTTCTTT. Its protein is CASSGAQGARTEAFF.